Following are 15 T cell receptor beta chains from one sample sequenced in a study of OX40 agonist ivuxolimab in advanced cancers. Profiled with immunoSEQ multiplex PCR; TCRdb holds only in-frame clones, not every one. Here the sample spans roughly 70,000 clones, about 91% being singletons. Sequencing was performed on CD4+ or CD8+ T cells sorted from blood, taken in a trial of the OX40 agonist ivuxolimab. The receptors were gathered from an adult with an advanced solid tumor such as melanoma, head and neck, liver or kidney cancer.

This clone has just one count. This chain links TRBV30 with TRBJ2-7, with D perhaps TRBD1 (6 bases). The CDR3 spans 13 residues. Trimming took 5 bases from V and 5 from J, leaving 16 bases between them. From germline, CDR1 is GTSNPN and CDR2 SVGIG (reference sequence). CDR3 in DNA: TGTGCCTGGTCTACAGGGCTTCGCGACGAGCAGTACTTC. It yields the protein CAWSTGLRDEQYF.

The rearrangement joins TRBV28 to TRBJ2-7; D is ambiguous. V was clipped by 5 bases and J by 3 bases, with 5 bases between them. Germline-derived CDR1 and CDR2 are MDHEN and SYDVKM. The CDR3 runs 11 residues. Here the CDR3 reads CASSPGYEQYF. CDR3 DNA: TGTGCCAGCAGTCCCGGCTACGAGCAGTACTTC.

This rearrangement joins TRBV5-1 to TRBJ2-1; either TRBD1 or TRBD2 may supply D (7 bases each). Germline CDR1 reads SGHRS; CDR2 reads YFSETQ. V was cut by 3 bases and J by 4 bases, with 11 bases left in between. The CDR3 consists of 14 residues. DNA of the CDR3: TGCGCCAGCAGCTGGGGGGGACAGTACAATGAGCAGTTCTTC. Its protein is CASSWGGQYNEQFF.

The CDR3 DNA reads TGTGCCAGCAGACCCGGGAGGGGACTCCTTAATGAAAAACTGTTTTTT. Its protein product is CASRPGRGLLNEKLFF. This chain uses TRBV11-2 with TRBJ1-4; TRBD1 is a possible D gene (5 bases). This CDR3 comprises 16 residues. Germline V lookup: CDR1 SGHAT, CDR2 FQNNGV. The V end was cut by 6 bases, the J end by 4 bases, with 18 bases between.

The chain combines TRBV7-8 with TRBJ2-1, with D possibly TRBD2 on 5 matching bases. V was cut by 3 bases and J by 9 bases, with 12 bases left in between. This CDR3 region has 13 residues. Germline V gene lookup returns CDR1 SGHVS and CDR2 FQNEAQ. CDR3 DNA: TGTGCCAGCAGCTTGAATTTAGGGAGTGAGCAGTTCTTC. Translated, it gives CASSLNLGSEQFF.

The chain joins TRBV6-5 to TRBJ1-2, with D uncertain. Germline CDR1 and CDR2: MNHEY and SVGAGI. Trimming left V 2 bases short and J 8 bases short, with 18 bases between. The CDR3 has 15 residues. Here the CDR3 reads CASSYRQDPPRGYTF. DNA for the CDR3: TGTGCCAGCAGTTACCGACAAGACCCTCCCCGAGGCTACACCTTC.

The chain combines TRBV28 with TRBJ1-1; a possible D gene is TRBD1 (6 bases). The germline V gene has CDR1 MDHEN and CDR2 SYDVKM. CDR3 size: 13 residues. Trimming left V 6 bases short and J 6 bases short, with 14 bases between. The DNA for the CDR3 is TGTGCCAGCAGGCAAACAGGGTCGGCTGAAGCTTTCTTT. It translates to CASRQTGSAEAFF. Filled out from reference TRBV28 and TRBJ1-1, the complete variable domain reads DVKVTQSSRYLVKRTGEKVFLECVQDMDHENMFWYRQDPGLGLRLIYFSYDVKMKEKGDIPEGYSVSREKKERFSLILESASTNQTSMYLCASRQTGSAEAFFGQGTRLTVV.

The J gene is TRBJ2-2, the V gene TRBV4-3, with 7 positions matching TRBD2. The CDR3 covers 16 residues. V trimming: 0 bases; J trimming: 3 bases; junction bases outside the gene matches: 4. Looked up from germline, CDR1 is LGHNA and CDR2 is YSLEER. The CDR3 DNA sequence: TGCGCCAGCAGCCAAGAGGCGGGAGTCGACACCGGGGAGCTGTTTTTT. It codes for CASSQEAGVDTGELFF.

The chain combines TRBV4-2 with TRBJ2-3; 15 positions match TRBD2. The V and J ends lost 0 bases and 6 bases, in that order; junction bases with no gene match: 10. Germline V gives CDR1 LGHNA, CDR2 YNFKEQ. The CDR3 is 19 residues long. The CDR3 sequence is CASSQDLRTSGRAGDTQYF. The CDR3 region has the DNA TGTGCCAGCAGCCAAGATCTCCGGACTAGCGGGAGGGCTGGGGATACGCAGTATTTT.

This chain connects TRBV7-9 to TRBJ2-7, with D maybe TRBD1 (6 bases). The CDR3 is made up of 17 amino acids. Germline CDR1 SEHNR, CDR2 FQNEAQ (reference sequence). The V end lost 1 base, the J end lost 0 bases, and 16 bases lay between the germline ends. CDR3 bases: TGTGCCAGCAGCTTAGAGTTCGGCAGGGGAAGCTCCTACGAGCAGTACTTC. Translating it yields CASSLEFGRGSSYEQYF.

This chain uses TRBV18 with TRBJ2-2; 8 bases line up with TRBD2. The CDR3 contains 17 residues. V gave up 6 bases and J gave up 10 bases; unmatched junction bases: 19. Germline CDR1 KGHSH, CDR2 LQKENI. DNA for the CDR3: TGTGCCAGCTCCCGACAAATACCGGGACTAGATTCAGCGGAGCTGTTTTTT. Its protein product is CASSRQIPGLDSAELFF.

This clone was seen only once. V is TRBV7-9 and J is TRBJ1-1, with D possibly being TRBD1 (6 bases). CDR1 and CDR2 from the germline V gene are SEHNR and FQNEAQ (reference sequence). CDR3 size: 13 residues. The V end was cut by 5 bases, the J end by 4 bases, with 11 bases between. CDR3 bases: TGTGCCAGCAGCGTGGACAGAGGCACTGAAGCTTTCTTT. Translated, it gives CASSVDRGTEAFF.

This rearrangement joins TRBV19 to TRBJ2-1, with 9 bases that match TRBD2. V shed 6 bases and J 4 bases; nucleotides not matched to a gene: 10. Germline V gene lookup returns CDR1 LNHDA and CDR2 SQIVND (reference sequence). The CDR3 sequence is 16 residues long. The CDR3: CASSQQAGGGYNEQFF. The CDR3 DNA follows: TGTGCCAGTAGCCAGCAAGCGGGAGGAGGTTACAATGAGCAGTTCTTC.

The rearrangement joins TRBV19 to TRBJ2-2, with D unclear. CDR3 size: 14 residues. Germline CDR1 reads LNHDA; CDR2 reads SQIVND (reference sequence). Trimming took off 3 bases at V and 5 bases at J, with 10 bases between the two ends. The chain's CDR3 is CASSIGTRTGELFF. CDR3 bases: TGTGCCAGTAGTATTGGCACGCGAACCGGGGAGCTGTTTTTT.

The genes are TRBV5-1 and TRBJ2-3, with 7 bases identical to TRBD1. Unmatched junction bases numbered 8, after V lost 4 bases and J lost 0 bases. The V gene's germline CDR1 is SGHRS and CDR2 YFSETQ. The CDR3 has 16 residues. This chain's CDR3 is CASSATGTPSTDTQYF. CDR3 in DNA: TGCGCCAGCAGCGCGACAGGGACCCCAAGCACAGATACGCAGTATTTT. The full variable domain, with the rest looked up from reference TRBV5-1 and TRBJ2-3, is KAGVTQTPRYLIKTRGQQVTLSCSPISGHRSVSWYQQTPGQGLQFLFEYFSETQRNKGNFPGRFSGRQFSNSRSEMNVSTLELGDSALYLCASSATGTPSTDTQYFGPGTRLTVL.